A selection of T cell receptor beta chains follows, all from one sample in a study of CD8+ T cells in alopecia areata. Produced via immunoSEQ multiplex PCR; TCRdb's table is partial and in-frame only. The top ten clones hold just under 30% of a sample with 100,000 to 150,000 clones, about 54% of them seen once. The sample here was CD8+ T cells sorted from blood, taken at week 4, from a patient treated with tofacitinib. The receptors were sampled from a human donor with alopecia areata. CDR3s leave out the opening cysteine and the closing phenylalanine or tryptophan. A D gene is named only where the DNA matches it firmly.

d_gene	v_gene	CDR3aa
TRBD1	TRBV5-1	ASSDGGQAHQPQH
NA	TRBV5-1	ASSLDHQPQH
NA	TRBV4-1	ASSWNGNAGDTQY
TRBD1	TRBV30	AWSADRGETQY
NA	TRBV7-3	ASPPVGPGSETQY
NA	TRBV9	ASSVVVAEGGTGANVLT
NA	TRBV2	ASSESDGSNQPQH
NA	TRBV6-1	ASSGGYT
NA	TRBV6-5	VAGVPHYGYT
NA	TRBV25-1	ASSVGNYGYT
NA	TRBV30	AWSAPGEWNEQY
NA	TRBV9	ASSVAGMAMNTEAF
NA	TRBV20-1	SAIGYT
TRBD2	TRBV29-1	SGLAALESEQF
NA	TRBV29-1	SVEDDFNTEAF
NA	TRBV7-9	ASRGRKRDETQY
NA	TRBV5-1	ASSLDGSYEQY
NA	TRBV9	ASSVGNPNTEAF
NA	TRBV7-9	ASSHPLGNTIY
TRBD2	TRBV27	ASSLAPTSHEQF
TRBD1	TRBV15	ATSRDRGARYTEAF
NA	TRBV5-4	ASSLGNEQF
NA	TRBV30	AWTLAGAEQF
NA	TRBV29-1	SVAGRKEGSEAF
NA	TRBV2	ASSEERGSYNNEQF
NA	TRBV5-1	ASSLATLIQETQY
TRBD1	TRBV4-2	ASSQEGLDGQGDGYT
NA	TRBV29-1	SGVTGANVLT
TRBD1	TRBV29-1	SVARDRSTDTQY
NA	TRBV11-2	ASSLGPDEQY
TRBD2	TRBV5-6	ASSPWTSGETQY